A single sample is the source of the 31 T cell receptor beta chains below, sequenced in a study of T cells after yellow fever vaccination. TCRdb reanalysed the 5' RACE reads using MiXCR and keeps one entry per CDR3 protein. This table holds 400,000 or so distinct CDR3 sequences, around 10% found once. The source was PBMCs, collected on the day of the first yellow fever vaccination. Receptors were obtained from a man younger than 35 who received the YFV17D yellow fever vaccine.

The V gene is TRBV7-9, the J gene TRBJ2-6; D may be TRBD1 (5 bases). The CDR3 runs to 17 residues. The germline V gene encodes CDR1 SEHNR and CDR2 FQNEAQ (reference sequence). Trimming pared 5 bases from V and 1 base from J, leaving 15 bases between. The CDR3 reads CASSRTGSGSGANVLTF. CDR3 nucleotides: TGTGCCAGCAGCCGAACCGGATCAGGGTCTGGGGCCAACGTCCTGACTTTC. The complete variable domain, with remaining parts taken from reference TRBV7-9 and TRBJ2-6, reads DTGVSQNPRHKITKRGQNVTFRCDPISEHNRLYWYRQTLGQGPEFLTYFQNEAQLEKSRLLSDRFSAERPKGSFSTLEIQRTEQGDSAMYLCASSRTGSGSGANVLTFGAGSRLTVL.

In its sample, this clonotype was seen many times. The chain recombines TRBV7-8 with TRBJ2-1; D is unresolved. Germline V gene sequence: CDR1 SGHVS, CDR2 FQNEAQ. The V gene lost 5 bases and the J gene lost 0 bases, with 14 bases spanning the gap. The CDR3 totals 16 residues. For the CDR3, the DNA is TGTGCCAGCAGCCTAGACGGTTCTGGCTCCTACAATGAGCAGTTCTTC. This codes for CASSLDGSGSYNEQFF.

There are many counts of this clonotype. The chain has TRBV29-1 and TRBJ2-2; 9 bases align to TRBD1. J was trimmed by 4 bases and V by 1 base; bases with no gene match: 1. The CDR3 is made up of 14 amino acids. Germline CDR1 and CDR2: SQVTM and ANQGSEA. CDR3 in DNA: TGCAGCGTTGAAGGGGACAGGGTCACCGGGGAGCTGTTTTTT. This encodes CSVEGDRVTGELFF.

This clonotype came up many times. The CDR3 reads CASSLNPGGYTGELFF. As DNA, the CDR3 is TGTGCCAGCAGCCTCAATCCAGGGGGGTACACCGGGGAGCTGTTTTTT. J is TRBJ2-2 and V is TRBV11-2, with TRBD1 as a possible D gene (7 bases). Germline CDR1 is SGHAT and CDR2 is FQNNGV. The CDR3 extends over 16 amino acids. Between the trimmed V and J ends, which lost 5 bases and 3 bases, there was a span of 16 bases.

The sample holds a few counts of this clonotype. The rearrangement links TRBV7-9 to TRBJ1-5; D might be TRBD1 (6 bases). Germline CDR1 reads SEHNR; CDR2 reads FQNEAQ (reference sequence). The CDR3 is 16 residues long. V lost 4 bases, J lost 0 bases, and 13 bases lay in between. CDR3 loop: CASSSEDRNSNQPQHF. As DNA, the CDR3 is TGTGCCAGCAGCTCCGAGGACAGAAATAGCAATCAGCCCCAGCATTTT.

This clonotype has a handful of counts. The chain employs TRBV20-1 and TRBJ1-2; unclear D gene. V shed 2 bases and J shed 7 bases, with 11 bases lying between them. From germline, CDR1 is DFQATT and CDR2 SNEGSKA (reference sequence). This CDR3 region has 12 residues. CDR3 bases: TGCAGTGCTAGACGCGAGCTTTCTGGCTACACCTTC. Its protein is CSARRELSGYTF.

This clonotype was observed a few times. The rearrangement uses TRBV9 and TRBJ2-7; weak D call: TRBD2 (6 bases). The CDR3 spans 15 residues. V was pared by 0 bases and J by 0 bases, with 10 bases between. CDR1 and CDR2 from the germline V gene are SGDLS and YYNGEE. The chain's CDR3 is CASSVEGDSSYEQYF. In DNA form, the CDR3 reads TGTGCCAGCAGCGTAGAAGGGGACTCCTCCTACGAGCAGTACTTC.

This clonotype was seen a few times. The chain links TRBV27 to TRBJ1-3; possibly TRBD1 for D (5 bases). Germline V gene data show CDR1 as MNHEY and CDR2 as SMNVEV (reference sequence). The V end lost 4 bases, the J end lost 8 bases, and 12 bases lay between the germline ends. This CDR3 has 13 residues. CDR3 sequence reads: CASSSTGRDTIYF. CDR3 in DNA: TGTGCCAGCAGTTCTACAGGCCGGGACACCATATATTTT.

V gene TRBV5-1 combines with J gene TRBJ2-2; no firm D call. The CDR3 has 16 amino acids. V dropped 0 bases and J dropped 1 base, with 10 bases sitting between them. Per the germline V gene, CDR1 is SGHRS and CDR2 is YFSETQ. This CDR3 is CASSLDVLGNTGELFF. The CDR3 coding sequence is TGCGCCAGCAGCTTGGACGTCCTTGGGAACACCGGGGAGCTGTTTTTT.

The CDR3 is CSARPQDEQFF. The CDR3 DNA reads as TGCAGTGCAAGGCCCCAGGATGAGCAGTTCTTC. The rearrangement joins TRBV20-1 to TRBJ2-1; no definite D call. The germline CDR1 and CDR2 sequences are DFQATT and SNEGSKA (reference sequence). The CDR3 loop spans 11 amino acids. V lost 6 bases to trimming and J lost 8 bases, with 11 bases between them.

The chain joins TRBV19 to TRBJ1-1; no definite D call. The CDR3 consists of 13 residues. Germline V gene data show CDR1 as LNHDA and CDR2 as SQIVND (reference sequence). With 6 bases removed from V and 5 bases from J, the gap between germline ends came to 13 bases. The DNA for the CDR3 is TGTGCCAGTAGATCGAGAGGGTGGACTGAAGCTTTCTTT. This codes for CASRSRGWTEAFF.

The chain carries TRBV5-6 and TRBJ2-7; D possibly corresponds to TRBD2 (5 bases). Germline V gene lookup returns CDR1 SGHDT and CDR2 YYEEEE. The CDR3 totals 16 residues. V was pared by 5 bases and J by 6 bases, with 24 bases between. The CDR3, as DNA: TGTGCCAGCAGTCATGTCCCGGGATCCGGTGGGTCCGAGCAGTACTTC. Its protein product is CASSHVPGSGGSEQYF. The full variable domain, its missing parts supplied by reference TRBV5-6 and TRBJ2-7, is DAGVTQSPTHLIKTRGQQVTLRCSPKSGHDTVSWYQQALGQGPQFIFQYYEEEERQRGNFPDRFSGHQFPNYSSELNVNALLLGDSALYLCASSHVPGSGGSEQYFGPGTRLTVT.

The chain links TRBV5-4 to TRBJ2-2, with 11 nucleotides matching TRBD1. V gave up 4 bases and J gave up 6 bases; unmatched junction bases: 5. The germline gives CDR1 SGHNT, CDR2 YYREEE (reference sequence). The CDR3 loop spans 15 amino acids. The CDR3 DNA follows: TGTGCCAGCAGCAGGGGACAGGGGGTGGCCGGGGAGCTGTTTTTT. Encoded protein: CASSRGQGVAGELFF.

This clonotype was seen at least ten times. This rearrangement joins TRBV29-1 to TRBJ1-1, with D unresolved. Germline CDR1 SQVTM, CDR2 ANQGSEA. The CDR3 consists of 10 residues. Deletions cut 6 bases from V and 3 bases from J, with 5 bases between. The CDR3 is CSVGDTEAFF. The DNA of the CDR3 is TGCAGCGTCGGGGACACTGAAGCTTTCTTT.

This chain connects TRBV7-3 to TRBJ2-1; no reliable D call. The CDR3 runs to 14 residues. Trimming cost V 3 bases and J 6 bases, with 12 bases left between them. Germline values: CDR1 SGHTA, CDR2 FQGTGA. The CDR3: CASSLSVSINEQFF. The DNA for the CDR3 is TGTGCCAGCAGCTTGTCAGTATCCATCAATGAGCAGTTCTTC. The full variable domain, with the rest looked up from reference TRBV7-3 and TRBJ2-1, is GAGVSQTPSNKVTEKGKYVELRCDPISGHTALYWYRQSLGQGPEFLIYFQGTGAADDSGLPNDRFFAVRPEGSVSTLKIQRTERGDSAVYLCASSLSVSINEQFFGPGTRLTVL.

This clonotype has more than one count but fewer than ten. The CDR3 spells CASSLEAGYPHEQYV. The CDR3 nucleotides read TGTGCCAGCAGCTTAGAGGCAGGGTATCCCCACGAGCAGTACGTC. The chain joins TRBV11-2 to TRBJ2-7, with D perhaps TRBD1 (5 bases). This CDR3 contains 15 residues. The germline V and J ends were trimmed by 0 bases and 5 bases, with 14 bases remaining between them. Germline V gene sequence: CDR1 SGHAT, CDR2 FQNNGV.

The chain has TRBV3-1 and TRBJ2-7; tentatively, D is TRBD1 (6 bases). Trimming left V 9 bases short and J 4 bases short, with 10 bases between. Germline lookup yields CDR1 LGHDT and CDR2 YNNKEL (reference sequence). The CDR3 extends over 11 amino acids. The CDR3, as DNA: TGTGCCAGAGAACAGGGTTACGAGCAGTACGTC. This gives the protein CAREQGYEQYV.

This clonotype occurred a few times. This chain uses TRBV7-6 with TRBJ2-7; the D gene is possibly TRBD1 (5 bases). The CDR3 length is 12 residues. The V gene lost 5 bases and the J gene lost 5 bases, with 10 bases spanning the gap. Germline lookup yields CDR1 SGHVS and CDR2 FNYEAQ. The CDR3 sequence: CASSRTGNEQYF. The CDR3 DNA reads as TGTGCCAGCAGCCGTACAGGAAACGAGCAGTACTTC. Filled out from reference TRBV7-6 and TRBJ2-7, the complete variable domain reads GAGVSQSPRYKVTKRGQDVALRCDPISGHVSLYWYRQALGQGPEFLTYFNYEAQQDKSGLPNDRFSAERPEGSISTLTIQRTEQRDSAMYRCASSRTGNEQYFGPGTRLTVT.

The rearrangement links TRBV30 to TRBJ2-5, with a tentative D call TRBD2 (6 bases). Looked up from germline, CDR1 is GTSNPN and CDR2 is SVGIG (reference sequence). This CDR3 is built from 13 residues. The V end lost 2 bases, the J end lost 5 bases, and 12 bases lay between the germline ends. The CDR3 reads CAWSPGGGETQYF. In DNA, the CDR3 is TGTGCCTGGAGTCCCGGTGGGGGGGAGACCCAGTACTTC.

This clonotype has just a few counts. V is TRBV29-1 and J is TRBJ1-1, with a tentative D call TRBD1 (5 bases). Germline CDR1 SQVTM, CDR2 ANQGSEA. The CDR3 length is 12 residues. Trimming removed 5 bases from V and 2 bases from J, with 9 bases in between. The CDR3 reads CSVRQPNTEAFF. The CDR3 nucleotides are TGCAGCGTTAGACAGCCCAACACTGAAGCTTTCTTT.

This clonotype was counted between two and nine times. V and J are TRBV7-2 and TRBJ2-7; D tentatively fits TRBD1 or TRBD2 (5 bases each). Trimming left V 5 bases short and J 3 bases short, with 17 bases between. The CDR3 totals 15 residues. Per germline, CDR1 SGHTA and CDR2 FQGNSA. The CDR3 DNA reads TGTGCCAGCAGCCAAGACCGGGGACGGGACTACGAGCAGTACTTC. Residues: CASSQDRGRDYEQYF. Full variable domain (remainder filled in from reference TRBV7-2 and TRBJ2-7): GAGVSQSPSNKVTEKGKDVELRCDPISGHTALYWYRQSLGQGLEFLIYFQGNSAPDKSGLPSDRFSAERTGGSVSTLTIQRTQQEDSAVYLCASSQDRGRDYEQYFGPGTRLTVT.

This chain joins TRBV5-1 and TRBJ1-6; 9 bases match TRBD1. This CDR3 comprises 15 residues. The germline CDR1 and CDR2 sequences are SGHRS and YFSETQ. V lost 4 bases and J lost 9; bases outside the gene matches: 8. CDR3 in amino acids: CASSPDRGNSSPLHF. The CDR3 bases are TGCGCCAGCAGCCCGGACAGGGGTAATAGTTCACCCCTCCACTTT.

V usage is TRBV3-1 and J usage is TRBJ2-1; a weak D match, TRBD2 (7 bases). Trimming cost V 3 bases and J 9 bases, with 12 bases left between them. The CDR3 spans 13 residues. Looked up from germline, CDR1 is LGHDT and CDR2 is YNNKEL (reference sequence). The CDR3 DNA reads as TGTGCCAGCAGCCACGAGGGGGGGCCTGAGCAGTTCTTC. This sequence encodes CASSHEGGPEQFF.

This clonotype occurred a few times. The CDR3 region has the DNA TGTGCCAGCAGCTACGCAGGGGGGACCGGGGATGAGCAGTTCTTC. Translation gives CASSYAGGTGDEQFF. This chain joins TRBV7-9 and TRBJ2-1, with D tentatively TRBD1 (7 bases). Trimming pared 4 bases from V and 8 bases from J, leaving 18 bases between. CDR3 length equals 15 residues. CDR1 is SEHNR, CDR2 FQNEAQ, per germline (reference sequence).

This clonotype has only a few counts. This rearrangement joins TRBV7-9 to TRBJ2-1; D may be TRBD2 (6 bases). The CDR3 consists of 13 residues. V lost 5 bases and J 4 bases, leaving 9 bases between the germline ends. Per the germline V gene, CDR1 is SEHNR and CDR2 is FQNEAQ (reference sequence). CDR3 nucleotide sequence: TGTGCCAGCAGCCAGACTAGTTACAATGAGCAGTTCTTC. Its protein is CASSQTSYNEQFF.

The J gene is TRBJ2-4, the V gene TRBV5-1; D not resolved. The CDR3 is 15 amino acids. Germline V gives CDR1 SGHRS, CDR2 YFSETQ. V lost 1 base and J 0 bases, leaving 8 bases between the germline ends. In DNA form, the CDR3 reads TGCGCCAGCAGCTTGTTTCCTTTAGCCAAAAACATTCAGTACTTC. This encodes CASSLFPLAKNIQYF.

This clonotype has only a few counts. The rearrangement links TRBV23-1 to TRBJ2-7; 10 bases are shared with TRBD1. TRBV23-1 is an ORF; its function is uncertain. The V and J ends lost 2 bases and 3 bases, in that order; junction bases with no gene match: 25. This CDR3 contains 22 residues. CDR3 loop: CASSQMGRKSGPVTGGVYEQYV. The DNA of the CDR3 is TGCGCCAGCAGTCAAATGGGGCGAAAATCGGGGCCCGTGACAGGGGGCGTCTACGAGCAGTACGTC.

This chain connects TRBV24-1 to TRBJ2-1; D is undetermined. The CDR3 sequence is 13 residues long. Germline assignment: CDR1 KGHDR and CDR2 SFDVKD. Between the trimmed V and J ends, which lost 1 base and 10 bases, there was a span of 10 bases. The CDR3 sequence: CATSDFGDQEQFF. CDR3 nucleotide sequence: TGTGCCACCAGTGATTTTGGCGATCAGGAGCAGTTCTTC.

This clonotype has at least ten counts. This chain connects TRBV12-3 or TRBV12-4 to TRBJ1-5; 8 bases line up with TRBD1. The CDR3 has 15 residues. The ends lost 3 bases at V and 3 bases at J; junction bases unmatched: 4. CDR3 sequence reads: CASSFGQGLNQPQHF. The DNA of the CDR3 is TGTGCCAGCAGTTTTGGACAGGGACTCAATCAGCCCCAGCATTTT.

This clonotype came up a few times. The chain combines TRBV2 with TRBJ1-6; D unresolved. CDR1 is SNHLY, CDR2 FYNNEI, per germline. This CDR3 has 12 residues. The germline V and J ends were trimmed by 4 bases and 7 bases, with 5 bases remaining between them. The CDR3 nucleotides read TGTGCCAGCAGTGGGCGAAATTCACCCCTCCACTTT. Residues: CASSGRNSPLHF.

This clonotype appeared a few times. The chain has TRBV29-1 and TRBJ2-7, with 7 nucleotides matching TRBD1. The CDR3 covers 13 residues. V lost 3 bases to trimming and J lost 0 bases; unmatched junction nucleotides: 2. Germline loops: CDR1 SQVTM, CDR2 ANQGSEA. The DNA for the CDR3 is TGCAGCGTTGAGAGGACAGGCTCCTACGAGCAGTACTTC. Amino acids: CSVERTGSYEQYF.